Listed here are 3 T cell receptor beta chains from one sample, sequenced in a study of CD8 T cells in Susac syndrome. Random hexamers were used to reverse transcribe the RNA input (0.5 to 1 ug). Via MiXCR, TCRdb re-called the immunoSEQ multiplex PCR reads, giving one row per CDR3 protein. Among some 94,000 distinct CDR3 sequences listed, 90% to 95% were seen once. What was sequenced was CD4+ T cells from PBMCs. The receptors originated from a human donor with Susac syndrome.

The chain has TRBV29-1 and TRBJ2-3; D unresolved. This CDR3 has 11 amino acids. V was cut by 6 bases and J by 1 base, with 5 bases left in between. Germline CDR1 and CDR2: SQVTM and ANQGSEA. Here the CDR3 DNA reads TGCAGCGTCGCCCGCACAGATACGCAGTATTTT. It yields the protein CSVARTDTQYF.

The chain combines TRBV11-1 with TRBJ2-2; D may be TRBD1 or TRBD2 (6 bases each). V lost 8 bases, J lost 2 bases, and 42 bases lay in between. The V gene's germline CDR1 is SGHAT and CDR2 FQDESV (reference sequence). The CDR3 has 24 amino acids. The CDR3 protein is CASSLSGGRGTSRGRRSNTGELFF. The CDR3 DNA follows: TGTGCCAGCTCGCTTTCCGGGGGCAGGGGAACATCGAGGGGTAGGAGATCTAACACCGGGGAGCTGTTTTTT.

The chain links TRBV9 to TRBJ1-4, with 9 nucleotides matching TRBD1. J was trimmed by 8 bases and V by 4 bases; bases with no gene match: 9. The CDR3 is made up of 15 amino acids. Germline V gene data show CDR1 as SGDLS and CDR2 as YYNGEE. CDR3 sequence: CASSKGDRGDEKLFF. Written as DNA, the CDR3 is TGTGCCAGCAGCAAAGGCGACAGGGGGGACGAAAAACTGTTTTTT.